This is a list of T cell receptor beta chains from one sample in a study of control samples from healthy donors and cancer patients. Sequencing used immunoSEQ multiplex PCR; TCRdb keeps in-frame clones, though not all of them. The data hold approximately 220,000 clones, with around 94% observed a single time. Sequencing used blood. These receptors were collected from a man over 45 in good health. The CDR3 runs from the conserved cysteine through the conserved F or W. Each record gives: V gene, D gene, J gene, clone size, CDR3 DNA, CDR3 protein. The D gene is left open where the match is weak. Clone size is not always given. Where it is, it says once, few, many or a class for expanded clones.

>TRBV7-8|TRBD1|TRBJ1-1|NA
TGTGCCAGCAGCACTCCAACCGGGACAGGTACTGGAAGGTCCGAAGCTTTCTTT
CASSTPTGTGTGRSEAFF
>TRBV24-1|TRBD1|TRBJ2-2|NA
TGTGCCACCAGTGACTCACTGCAGGGGGCGCATACCGGGGAGCTGTTTTTT
CATSDSLQGAHTGELFF
>TRBV2|TRBD1|TRBJ1-2|NA
TGTGCCAGCCATCAGAGAAGGGACAGCTCGTCTCATGGCTACACCTTC
CASHQRRDSSSHGYTF
>TRBV5-1|NA|TRBJ1-4|once
TGCGCCAGCAGCTTGACAGCCGATAATGAAAAACTGTTTTTT
CASSLTADNEKLFF
>TRBV10-3|NA|TRBJ2-2|NA
TGTGCCATCAAAAGGATTTCGAACACCGGGGAGCTGTTTTTT
CAIKRISNTGELFF
>TRBV29-1|TRBD2|TRBJ2-5|NA
TGCAGCACCCCGAGCGGGGGGAGCCAAGAGACCCAGTACTTC
CSTPSGGSQETQYF
>TRBV6-1|NA|TRBJ1-5|NA
TGTGCCAGCAGTGATCGGGGGTCCAATCAGCCCCAGCATTTT
CASSDRGSNQPQHF
>TRBV11-2|NA|TRBJ1-2|NA
TGTGCCAGCAGCCCCGGGGGGTCCTATGGCTACACCTTC
CASSPGGSYGYTF
>TRBV19|TRBD2|TRBJ2-1|NA
TGTGCCAGTAGTATAGCTAGCGGGGGGTCGTACAATGAGCAGTTCTTC
CASSIASGGSYNEQFF
>TRBV18|NA|TRBJ2-3|NA
TGTGCCAGCTCACCCCGTCCGGGCAGCACAGATACGCAGTATTTT
CASSPRPGSTDTQYF
>TRBV3-1/TRBV3-2|NA|TRBJ1-1|NA
TGTGCCAGCAGCCAAGTCATGAACACTGAAGCTTTCTTT
CASSQVMNTEAFF
>TRBV19|NA|TRBJ1-2|NA
TGTGCCAGTAGTATAGCGGCGGTTTATGGCTACACCTTC
CASSIAAVYGYTF
>TRBV12-3/TRBV12-4|NA|TRBJ2-4|NA
TGTGCCAGCAGATCAAACAGGGAAAGCATTCAGTACTTC
CASRSNRESIQYF
>TRBV7-6|NA|TRBJ1-5|NA
TGTGCCAGCAGCTTGGAGGAGTTTAAGCCCCAGCATTTT
CASSLEEFKPQHF
>TRBV18|NA|TRBJ2-5|once
TGTGCCAGCTCACCCGGGGGAGAGACCCAGTACTTC
CASSPGGETQYF
>TRBV7-2|NA|TRBJ2-5|NA
TGTGCCAGCAGCCCTCAGGGAATTTCGGAGACCCAGTACTTC
CASSPQGISETQYF
>TRBV3-1/TRBV3-2|NA|TRBJ2-1|NA
TGTGCCAGCAGCCAAGACAGAGGCTCCTACAATGAGCAGTTCTTC
CASSQDRGSYNEQFF
>TRBV29-1|NA|TRBJ1-5|NA
TGCAGCGCCACTTTAAACAATCAGCCCCAGCATTTT
CSATLNNQPQHF
>TRBV4-2|NA|TRBJ2-7|NA
TGTGCCAGCAGCCAAGAGCCCCCCACAGGGCAATGGGGGGGCGAGCAGTACTTC
CASSQEPPTGQWGGEQYF
>TRBV5-1|NA|TRBJ2-2|NA
TGCGCCAGCAGCTTCCGGGGACTGAACACCGGGGAGCTGTTTTTT
CASSFRGLNTGELFF
>TRBV5-4|NA|TRBJ1-2|NA
TGTGCCAGCAGCTTGGACGTCGATGGCTACACCTTC
CASSLDVDGYTF
>TRBV9|TRBD2|TRBJ2-1|NA
TGTGCCAGCAGCGTTACTCCGGGGGGTGGGAATGAGCAGTTCTTC
CASSVTPGGGNEQFF
>TRBV7-9|TRBD2|TRBJ2-1|NA
TGTGCCAGCAGCCTCGGAAGCGGGGGTTACAATGAGCAGTTCTTC
CASSLGSGGYNEQFF
>TRBV5-1|NA|TRBJ1-4|NA
TGCGCCAGCAGCTTGGAGGAGGGGGGGGCTGATGAAAAACTGTTTTTT
CASSLEEGGADEKLFF